The rows below give T cell receptor beta chains drawn from one sample of a study of high-grade serous ovarian cancer treatment subgroups. Assay: immunoSEQ multiplex PCR; the TCRdb copy retains only in-frame clones and omits some. The repertoire has about 16,000 clones, around 73% of them found once; the top ten carry more than 3.5%. Sequencing was carried out using tumor tissue. The receptors were gathered from a human donor with high-grade serous ovarian cancer. CDR3s include the opening cysteine and the closing phenylalanine or tryptophan. D genes are given only for firm matches. Only some rows state a clone size, as once, few, many or a class for expanded clones.

clone_size | j_call | d_call | v_call | cdr3_aa | cdr3_nt
NA | TRBJ2-5 | TRBD1 | TRBV5-4 | CASRRDRASQETQYF | TGTGCCAGCAGACGGGACAGAGCATCGCAAGAGACCCAGTACTTC
NA | TRBJ2-7 | NA | TRBV7-2 | CASSLAPQANKYF | TGTGCCAGCAGCTTAGCGCCACAGGCGAATAAGTACTTC
NA | TRBJ1-1 | NA | TRBV2 | CASLFLVTNTEAFF | TGTGCCAGTTTATTCCTAGTAACGAACACTGAAGCTTTCTTT
NA | TRBJ2-5 | NA | TRBV21-1 | CASLRGALQETQYF | TGTGCCAGCCTAAGGGGCGCCTTACAAGAGACCCAGTACTTC
NA | TRBJ1-6 | NA | TRBV5-6 | CANATGAGSPLHF | TGTGCCAACGCAACGGGTGCGGGATCACCCCTCCACTTT
NA | TRBJ2-1 | NA | TRBV7-9 | CASSLGGLRSSYNEQFF | TGTGCCAGCAGTCTAGGAGGTCTCAGGAGCTCCTACAATGAGCAGTTCTTC
NA | TRBJ2-7 | TRBD1 | TRBV5-1 | CASSLVGQGNEQYF | TGCGCCAGCAGCTTGGTGGGACAGGGTAACGAGCAGTACTTC
few | TRBJ1-6 | NA | TRBV25-1 | CASSLGTNSPLHF | TGTGCCAGCAGTCTAGGAACCAATTCACCCCTCCACTTT
NA | TRBJ2-3 | NA | TRBV11-2 | CASAPLGGATDTQYF | TGTGCCAGCGCTCCTTTGGGGGGGGCAACAGATACGCAGTATTTT
once | TRBJ2-7 | NA | TRBV28 | CASTTDGHEQYF | TGTGCCAGCACCACGGATGGGCACGAGCAGTACTTC
once | TRBJ1-5 | NA | TRBV7-2 | CASSLDGRFGPQHF | TGTGCCAGCAGCTTAGACGGGAGATTTGGTCCCCAGCATTTT
few | TRBJ1-5 | NA | TRBV23-1 | CASSQCQGPCNQPQHF | TGCGCCAGCAGTCAATGCCAGGGCCCTTGCAATCAGCCCCAGCATTTT
few | TRBJ1-1 | TRBD1 | TRBV7-3 | CASSLRSRGVTEAFF | TGTGCCAGCAGCTTAAGAAGCAGGGGGGTTACTGAAGCTTTCTTT
NA | TRBJ1-2 | NA | TRBV7-2 | CASSAQTNYGYTF | TGTGCCAGCAGCGCACAGACGAACTATGGCTACACCTTC
NA | TRBJ1-1 | TRBD1 | TRBV7-2 | CASSIRTGNTEAFF | TGTGCCAGCAGCATACGGACAGGGAACACTGAAGCTTTCTTT
once | TRBJ1-2 | TRBD1 | TRBV7-2 | CASSLERGRLSGYTF | TGTGCCAGCAGCTTAGAAAGGGGGCGCTTAAGTGGCTACACCTTC
few | TRBJ1-5 | NA | TRBV4-1 | CASSQEWGRSNQPQHF | TGCGCCAGCAGCCAAGAATGGGGCAGGAGCAATCAGCCCCAGCATTTT
NA | TRBJ1-1 | TRBD1 | TRBV6-5 | CASIPRSPGQGLAFF | TGTGCCAGTATACCACGCTCCCCGGGACAGGGTTTGGCTTTCTTT
NA | TRBJ2-1 | NA | TRBV19 | CASTGDSRNEQFF | TGTGCCAGTACGGGGGACTCGAGGAATGAGCAGTTCTTC
few | TRBJ1-1 | NA | TRBV6-5 | CASSLSGREAFF | TGTGCCAGCAGCCTCTCTGGACGGGAAGCTTTCTTT
NA | TRBJ2-1 | TRBD2 | TRBV4-3 | CASSLGLAGVYEQFF | TGCGCCAGCAGCCTAGGGCTAGCGGGGGTCTATGAGCAGTTCTTC
NA | TRBJ2-1 | NA | TRBV7-8 | CASSSGAEREQFF | TGTGCCAGCAGCTCCGGAGCGGAACGCGAGCAGTTCTTC
NA | TRBJ2-3 | TRBD2 | TRBV10-3 | CAIKGGTSGGDTQYF | TGTGCCATCAAGGGAGGGACTAGCGGGGGAGATACGCAGTATTTT
NA | TRBJ1-6 | NA | TRBV6-1 | CASSEAAGTFQRGSPLHF | TGTGCCAGCAGTGAAGCAGCCGGCACTTTCCAAAGGGGATCACCCCTCCACTTT
NA | TRBJ1-2 | NA | TRBV18 | CASSPNVGAEDGYTF | TGTGCCAGCTCACCCAACGTGGGAGCCGAAGATGGCTACACCTTC
NA | TRBJ2-1 | NA | TRBV6-6 | CASSYSGAGYNEQFF | TGTGCCAGCAGTTACTCGGGCGCGGGGTACAATGAGCAGTTCTTC
NA | TRBJ2-5 | TRBD1 | TRBV6-6 | CASSYSTGVGETQYF | TGTGCCAGCAGTTACTCGACAGGGGTAGGAGAGACCCAGTACTTC
NA | TRBJ1-2 | TRBD1 | TRBV25-1 | CASTDRAYGYTF | TGTGCCAGCACCGACAGGGCCTATGGCTACACCTTC